This TCR beta chain was identified in a study of Graves' ophthalmopathy and Graves' hyperthyroidism. Study conclusions and caveats: Thyroid clonotypes that were expanded above 0.001 frequency mostly also appeared in blood.

This clonotype occurred once. What it recognizes is unknown. Investigators amplified TCR beta CDR3 regions from RNA transcripts. HTBI primers primed a first-round RT-PCR, and a second-round multiplex PCR followed. TCRdb reprocessed the multiplex PCR reads via MiXCR and lists one record per CDR3 protein. The top ten clones hold more than 2.5% of a sample with around 660,000 distinct CDR3 sequences, about 38% of them seen once. Germline CDR1 and CDR2: SGHRS and YFSETQ. With V trimmed by 1 base and J by 1 base, 8 bases remained unmatched. The CDR3 totals 16 residues. Every ophthalmopathy donor presented moderate-to-severe activity, CAS ≥3, NOSPECS ≥4 and duration under 3 months.

The TCR was taken from an adult man with Graves' ophthalmopathy. V is TRBV5-1 and J is TRBJ2-7; 7 nucleotides agree with TRBD1. Material for sequencing was peripheral blood. This CDR3 is CASSLIRQGSSYEQYF. DNA for the CDR3: TGCGCCAGCAGCTTGATAAGACAGGGCTCTTCCTACGAGCAGTACTTC.